The sequence of this TCR beta chain was determined in a study of blood T cell repertoires in COVID-19. Study as a whole: Both acute and convalescent COVID-19 samples were obtained from the United States, Italy and Spain. The cDNA or gDNA used as material had been derived from T cells, B-cell-depleted T cells, or PBMCs.

Source study methods: Amplifying reference gene primers gave estimates of nucleated cell counts. Clones were sequenced by immunoSEQ multiplex PCR, and TCRdb holds only the in-frame ones, with some missing. V and J calls and clone size are as listed in that table; D and trimming were resolved from the DNA. Altogether about 170,000 clones are present, 86% being singletons, with the ten largest covering roughly 3.4%. The CDR3 runs to 15 residues. Germline V gene data show CDR1 as KGHDR and CDR2 as SFDVKD. V lost 3 bases and J lost 8; bases outside the gene matches: 7. The TCR originated in a man between 65 and 85 years old with acute or convalescent COVID-19. The chain is built from TRBV24-1 and TRBJ1-4, with 8 positions matching TRBD1. What was sequenced was peripheral blood. The CDR3 DNA reads as TGTGCCACCAGTGATCCCGACAGGGGTGGGGAAAAACTGTTTTTT. Its translation: CATSDPDRGGEKLFF.